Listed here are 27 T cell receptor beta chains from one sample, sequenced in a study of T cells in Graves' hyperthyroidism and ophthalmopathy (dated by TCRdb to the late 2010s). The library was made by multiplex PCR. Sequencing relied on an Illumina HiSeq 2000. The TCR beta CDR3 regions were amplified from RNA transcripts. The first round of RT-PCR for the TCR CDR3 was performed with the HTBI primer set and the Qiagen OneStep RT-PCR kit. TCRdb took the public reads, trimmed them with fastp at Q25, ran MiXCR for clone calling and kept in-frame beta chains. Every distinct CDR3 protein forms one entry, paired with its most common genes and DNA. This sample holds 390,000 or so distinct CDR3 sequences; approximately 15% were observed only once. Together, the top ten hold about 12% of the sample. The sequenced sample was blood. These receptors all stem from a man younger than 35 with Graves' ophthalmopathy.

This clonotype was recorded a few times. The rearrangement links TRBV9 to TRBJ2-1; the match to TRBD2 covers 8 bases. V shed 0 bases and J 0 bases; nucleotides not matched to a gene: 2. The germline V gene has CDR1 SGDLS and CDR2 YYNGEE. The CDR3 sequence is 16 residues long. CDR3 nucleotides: TGTGCCAGCAGCGTAGAAAGCGGGGGCTCCTACAATGAGCAGTTCTTC. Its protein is CASSVESGGSYNEQFF.

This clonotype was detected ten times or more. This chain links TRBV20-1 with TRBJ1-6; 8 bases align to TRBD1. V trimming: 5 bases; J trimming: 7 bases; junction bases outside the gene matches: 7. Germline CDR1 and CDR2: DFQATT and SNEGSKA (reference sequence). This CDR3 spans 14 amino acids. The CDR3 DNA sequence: TGCAGTGCTGAAGGGACAGGCGGCAATTCACCCCTCCACTTT. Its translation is CSAEGTGGNSPLHF.

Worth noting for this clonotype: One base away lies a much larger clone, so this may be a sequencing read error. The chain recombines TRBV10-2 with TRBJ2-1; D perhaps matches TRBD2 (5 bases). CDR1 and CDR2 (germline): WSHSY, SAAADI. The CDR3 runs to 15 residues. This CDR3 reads CANSDHQRPYNEQFF. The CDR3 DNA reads TGCGCCAACAGTGATCATCAGCGGCCCTACAATGAGCAGTTCTTC.

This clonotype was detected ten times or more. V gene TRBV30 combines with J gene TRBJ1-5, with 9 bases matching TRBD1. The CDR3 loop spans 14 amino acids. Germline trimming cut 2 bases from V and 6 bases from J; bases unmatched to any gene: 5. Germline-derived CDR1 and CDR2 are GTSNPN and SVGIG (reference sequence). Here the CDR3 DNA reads TGTGCCTGGAGTAGTGGGACAGGGAGTCAGCCCCAGCATTTT. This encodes CAWSSGTGSQPQHF.

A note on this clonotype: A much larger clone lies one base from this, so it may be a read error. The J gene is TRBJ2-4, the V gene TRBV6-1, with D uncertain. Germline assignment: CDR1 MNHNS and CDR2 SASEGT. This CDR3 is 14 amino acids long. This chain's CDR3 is CASSGGASKNFQYF. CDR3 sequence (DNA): TGTGCCAGCAGTGGAGGCGCATCCAAAAACTTTCAGTACTTC.

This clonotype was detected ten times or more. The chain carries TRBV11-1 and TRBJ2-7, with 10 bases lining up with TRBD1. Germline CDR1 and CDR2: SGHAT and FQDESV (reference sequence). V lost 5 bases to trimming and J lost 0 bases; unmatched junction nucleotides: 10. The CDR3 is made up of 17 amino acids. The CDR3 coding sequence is TGTGCCAGCAGCGTGCGGACAGGGGGGTACAGCTCCTACGAGCAGTACTTC. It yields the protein CASSVRTGGYSSYEQYF.

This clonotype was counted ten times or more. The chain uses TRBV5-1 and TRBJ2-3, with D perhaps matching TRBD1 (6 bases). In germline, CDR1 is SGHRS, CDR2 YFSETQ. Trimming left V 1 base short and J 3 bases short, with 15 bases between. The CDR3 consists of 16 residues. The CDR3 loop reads CASSLRGRGETDTQYF. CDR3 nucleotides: TGCGCCAGCAGCTTGCGGGGCAGGGGTGAGACAGATACGCAGTATTTT. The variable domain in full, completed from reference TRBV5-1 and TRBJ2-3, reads KAGVTQTPRYLIKTRGQQVTLSCSPISGHRSVSWYQQTPGQGLQFLFEYFSETQRNKGNFPGRFSGRQFSNSRSEMNVSTLELGDSALYLCASSLRGRGETDTQYFGPGTRLTVL.

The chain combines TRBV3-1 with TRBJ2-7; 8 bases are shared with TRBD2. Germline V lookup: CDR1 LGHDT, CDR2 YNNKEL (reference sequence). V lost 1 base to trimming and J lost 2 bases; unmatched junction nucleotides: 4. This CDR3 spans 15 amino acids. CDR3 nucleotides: TGTGCCAGCAGCCAAGCGGGGGGGCCTACCTACGAGCAGTACTTC. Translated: CASSQAGGPTYEQYF.

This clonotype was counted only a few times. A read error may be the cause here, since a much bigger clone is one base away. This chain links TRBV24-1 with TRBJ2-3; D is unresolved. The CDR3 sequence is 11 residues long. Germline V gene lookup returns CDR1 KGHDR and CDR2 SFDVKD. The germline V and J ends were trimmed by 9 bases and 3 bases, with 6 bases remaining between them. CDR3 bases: TGTGCCACCTCGTGTACAGATACGCAGTATTTT. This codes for CATSCTDTQYF.

Written as DNA, the CDR3 is TGTGCCAGCAGCCAAGTGGACGGGGGAGCTAACTATGGCTACACCTTC. Translation: CASSQVDGGANYGYTF. The rearrangement links TRBV4-2 to TRBJ1-2; D possibly corresponds to TRBD1 (5 bases). In germline, CDR1 is LGHNA, CDR2 YNFKEQ. This CDR3 is built from 16 residues. V was shortened by 1 base and J by 0 bases, with 12 bases between the two germline ends.

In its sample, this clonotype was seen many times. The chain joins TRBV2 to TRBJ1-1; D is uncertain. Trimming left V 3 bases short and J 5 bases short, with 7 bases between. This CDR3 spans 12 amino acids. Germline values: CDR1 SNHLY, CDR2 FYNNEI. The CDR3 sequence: CASSEGLTEAFF. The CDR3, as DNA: TGTGCCAGCAGTGAGGGTCTTACTGAAGCTTTCTTT. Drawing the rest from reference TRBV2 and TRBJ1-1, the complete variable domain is EPEVTQTPSHQVTQMGQEVILRCVPISNHLYFYWYRQILGQKVEFLVSFYNNEISEKSEIFDDQFSVERPDGSNFTLKIRSTKLEDSAMYFCASSEGLTEAFFGQGTRLTVV.

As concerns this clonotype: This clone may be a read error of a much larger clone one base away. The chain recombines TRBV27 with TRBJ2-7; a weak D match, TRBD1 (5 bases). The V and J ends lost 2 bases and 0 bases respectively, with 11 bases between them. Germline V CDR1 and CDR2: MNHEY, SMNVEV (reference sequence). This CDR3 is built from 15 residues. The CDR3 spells CASSLTRAPSYEQYF. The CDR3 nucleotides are TGTGCCAGCAGTTTAACCAGGGCCCCCTCCTACGAGCAGTACTTC.

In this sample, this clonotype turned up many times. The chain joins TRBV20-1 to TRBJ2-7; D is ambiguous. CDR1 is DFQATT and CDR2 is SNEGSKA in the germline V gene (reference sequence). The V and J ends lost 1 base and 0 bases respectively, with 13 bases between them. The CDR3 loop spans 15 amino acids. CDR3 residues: CSARVFPPRSYEQYF. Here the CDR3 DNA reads TGCAGTGCTAGAGTATTCCCCCCGCGCTCCTACGAGCAGTACTTC.

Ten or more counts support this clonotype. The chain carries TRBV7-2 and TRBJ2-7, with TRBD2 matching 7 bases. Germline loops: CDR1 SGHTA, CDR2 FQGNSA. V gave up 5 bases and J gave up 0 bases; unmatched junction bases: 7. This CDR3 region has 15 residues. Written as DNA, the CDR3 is TGTGCCAGCAGCAAACTAGCGTTCAGCTCCTACGAGCAGTACTTC. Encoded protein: CASSKLAFSSYEQYF.

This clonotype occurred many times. The CDR3 is CASSWDTNSPLHF. The DNA of the CDR3 is TGTGCCAGCAGCTGGGACACTAATTCACCCCTCCACTTT. J is TRBJ1-6 and V is TRBV11-2, with D possibly TRBD1 on 6 matching bases. The V gene's germline CDR1 is SGHAT and CDR2 FQNNGV. With 4 bases removed from V and 6 bases from J, the gap between germline ends came to 7 bases. This CDR3 has 13 amino acids.

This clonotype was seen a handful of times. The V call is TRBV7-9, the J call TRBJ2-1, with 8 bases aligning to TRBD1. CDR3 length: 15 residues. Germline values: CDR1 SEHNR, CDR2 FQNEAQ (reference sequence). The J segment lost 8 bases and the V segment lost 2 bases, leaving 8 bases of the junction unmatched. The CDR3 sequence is CASSLRQGAIYEQFF. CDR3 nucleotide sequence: TGTGCCAGCAGCTTAAGGCAGGGGGCTATCTATGAGCAGTTCTTC.

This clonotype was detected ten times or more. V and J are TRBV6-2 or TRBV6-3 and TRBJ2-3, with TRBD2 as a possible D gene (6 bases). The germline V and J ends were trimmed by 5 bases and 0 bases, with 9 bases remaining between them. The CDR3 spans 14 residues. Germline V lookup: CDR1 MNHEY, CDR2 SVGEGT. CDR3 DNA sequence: TGTGCCAGCAGTCACGGGACTAGCACAGATACGCAGTATTTT. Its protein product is CASSHGTSTDTQYF.

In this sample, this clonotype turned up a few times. The chain's CDR3 is CASSRSGAWGPTNEKLFF. In nucleotides, the CDR3 is TGTGCCAGCAGCCGCTCTGGAGCCTGGGGCCCAACTAATGAAAAACTGTTTTTT. This chain uses TRBV3-1 with TRBJ1-4; perhaps TRBD1 as D (5 bases). Looked up from germline, CDR1 is LGHDT and CDR2 is YNNKEL (reference sequence). This CDR3 region has 18 residues. Trimming pared 4 bases from V and 0 bases from J, leaving 18 bases between.

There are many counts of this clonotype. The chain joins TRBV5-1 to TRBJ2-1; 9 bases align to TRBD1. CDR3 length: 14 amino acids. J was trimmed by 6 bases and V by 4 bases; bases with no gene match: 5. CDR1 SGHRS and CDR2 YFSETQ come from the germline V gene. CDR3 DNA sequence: TGCGCCAGCAGCGGGACAGGGCGGTCCAATGAGCAGTTCTTC. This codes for CASSGTGRSNEQFF.

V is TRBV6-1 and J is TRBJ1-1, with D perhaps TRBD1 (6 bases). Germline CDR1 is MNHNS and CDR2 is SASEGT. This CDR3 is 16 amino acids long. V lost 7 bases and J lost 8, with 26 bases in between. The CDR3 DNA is TGTGCCAGCAATACACCAGGGGCAGGGGCCGCGAGCGAAGCTTTCTTT. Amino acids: CASNTPGAGAASEAFF.

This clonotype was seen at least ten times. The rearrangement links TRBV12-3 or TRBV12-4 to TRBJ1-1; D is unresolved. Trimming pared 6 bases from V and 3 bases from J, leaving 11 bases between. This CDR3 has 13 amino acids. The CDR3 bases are TGTGCCAGCAGAGTCCTTGTGGACACTGAAGCTTTCTTT. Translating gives CASRVLVDTEAFF.

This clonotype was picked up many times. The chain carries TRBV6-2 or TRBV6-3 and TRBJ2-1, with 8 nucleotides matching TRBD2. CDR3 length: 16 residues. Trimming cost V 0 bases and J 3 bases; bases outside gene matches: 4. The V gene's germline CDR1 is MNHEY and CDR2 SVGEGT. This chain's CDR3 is CASSYSSGSLYNEQFF. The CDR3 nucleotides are TGTGCCAGCAGTTACTCGAGCGGGAGTCTCTACAATGAGCAGTTCTTC.

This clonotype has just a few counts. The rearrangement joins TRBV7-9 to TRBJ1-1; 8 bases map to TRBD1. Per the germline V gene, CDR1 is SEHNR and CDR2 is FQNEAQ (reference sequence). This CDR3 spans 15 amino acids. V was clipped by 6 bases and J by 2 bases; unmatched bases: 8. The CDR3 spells CASSSTGGRNTEAFF. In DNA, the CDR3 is TGTGCCAGCAGTTCTACAGGGGGGAGAAACACTGAAGCTTTCTTT.

CDR3 sequence: CASSLRLAVGQYF. The CDR3 DNA is TGTGCCAGCAGTTTGCGACTAGCGGTGGGGCAGTACTTC. The rearrangement links TRBV12-3 or TRBV12-4 to TRBJ2-7; 9 positions agree with TRBD2. Trimming cost V 3 bases and J 9 bases; bases outside gene matches: 6. The length of the CDR3 is 13 residues.

The CDR3 sequence: CASSGGREVAGELFF. CDR3 sequence (DNA): TGCGCCAGCAGTGGGGGGCGGGAGGTTGCCGGGGAGCTGTTTTTT. This sequence joins TRBV10-2 and TRBJ2-2; the match to TRBD2 covers 8 bases. V shed 4 bases, J shed 6 bases, and the junction held 7 bases outside the gene matches. The CDR3 is 15 residues long. From germline, CDR1 is WSHSY and CDR2 SAAADI.

CDR3 DNA: TGTGCCTGGAGTGCCCCACATAATAGACAGGGAAGTAACTATGGCTACACCTTC. Amino acid sequence: CAWSAPHNRQGSNYGYTF. This chain links TRBV30 with TRBJ1-2; 7 bases fit TRBD1. CDR3 length: 18 amino acids. With V trimmed by 1 base and J by 1 base, 15 bases remained unmatched. Germline loops: CDR1 GTSNPN, CDR2 SVGIG (reference sequence).

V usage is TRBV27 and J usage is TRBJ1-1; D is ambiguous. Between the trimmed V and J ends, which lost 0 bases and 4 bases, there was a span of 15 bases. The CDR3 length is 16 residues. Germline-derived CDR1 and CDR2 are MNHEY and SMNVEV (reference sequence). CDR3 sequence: CASSLSRLMMSTEAFF. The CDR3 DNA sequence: TGTGCCAGCAGTTTATCTCGGTTGATGATGAGCACTGAAGCTTTCTTT.